A selection of T cell receptor beta chains follows, all from one sample in a study of T cells in narcolepsy. The method was immunoSEQ multiplex PCR; TCRdb's version includes in-frame clones alone and lacks a portion of them. The table lists some 25,000 clones, roughly 85% of them singletons. Specimen: CD45RA- memory CD4+ T cells from PBMCs. Every receptor here comes from a human donor with narcolepsy. The CDR3 runs from the conserved cysteine through the conserved F or W. The size entry is marked missing in some rows and otherwise reads once, few, many or a size class.

CDR3aa	len	j_gene	abundance	v_gene
CASSESLANVLTF	13	TRBJ2-6	NA	TRBV6-4
CSVDSSYEQYF	11	TRBJ2-7	NA	TRBV20-1
CASSLSGQGGYEQYF	15	TRBJ2-7	NA	TRBV5-1
CASSQILDRDLNYGYTF	17	TRBJ1-2	NA	TRBV4-2
CASSVGVGADRYEQYF	16	TRBJ2-7	NA	TRBV9
CASSPWTGKANEKLFF	16	TRBJ1-4	NA	TRBV18
CASSLGYWGSSTDTQYF	17	TRBJ2-3	NA	TRBV7-6
CASSSGLVFAEQFF	14	TRBJ2-1	NA	TRBV11-2
CASRGGRAITF	11	TRBJ1-2	NA	TRBV6-5
CASSQEGDSDNEQFF	15	TRBJ2-1	NA	TRBV4-2
CASGADRVSYNEQFF	15	TRBJ2-1	few	TRBV12-5
CASSVQVGGRGATNEKLFF	19	TRBJ1-4	NA	TRBV5-1
CASSMTGETQYF	12	TRBJ2-5	NA	TRBV6-1
CASSRTSGKADTQYF	15	TRBJ2-3	NA	TRBV5-4
CASGSGSQGEQFF	13	TRBJ2-1	NA	TRBV6-4
CASSSGSNYGYTF	13	TRBJ1-2	NA	TRBV2
CAISEDRGNQPQHF	14	TRBJ1-5	NA	TRBV10-3
CASSLRAGVYF	11	TRBJ2-5	NA	TRBV5-8
CATSRPWDRTTATNEKLFF	19	TRBJ1-4	NA	TRBV15
CASSLDLNYGYTF	13	TRBJ1-2	NA	TRBV7-8
CASSVDANSGYTF	13	TRBJ1-2	NA	TRBV9
CASARFAAGGELFF	14	TRBJ2-2	NA	TRBV2
CASSLDTGANEKLFF	15	TRBJ1-4	once	TRBV7-9
CASSGTGPPQETQYF	15	TRBJ2-5	once	TRBV6-1
CASSRYTPASYEQYF	15	TRBJ2-7	NA	TRBV2
CASSFRTSGRNEQFF	15	TRBJ2-1	once	TRBV5-6
CASTGSTDTQYF	12	TRBJ2-3	NA	TRBV6-1
CASSDTDRGWGSQHF	15	TRBJ1-5	NA	TRBV2
CASKLGQGFREQFF	14	TRBJ2-1	NA	TRBV27
CASSLSTVNQPQHF	14	TRBJ1-5	NA	TRBV7-9
CASSQGRQGTNEKLFF	16	TRBJ1-4	NA	TRBV4-2
CASSQDRSGSSYNEQFF	17	TRBJ2-1	NA	TRBV4-1
CASSPRTGEYDEQYF	15	TRBJ2-7	NA	TRBV9
CASSWTGTGSMFGYTF	16	TRBJ1-2	NA	TRBV19
CASSSTSGMGTPYEQYF	17	TRBJ2-7	NA	TRBV2
CASSFNSWNNEQFF	14	TRBJ2-1	NA	TRBV5-1
CAIYRGSFAEAFF	13	TRBJ1-1	NA	TRBV28
CASSYDRVSQPQHF	14	TRBJ1-5	NA	TRBV6-5
CSVEQVSYNEQFF	13	TRBJ2-1	once	TRBV29-1
CASRLAGGRYNEQFF	15	TRBJ2-1	NA	TRBV5-1
CASSFLAGGEEQYF	14	TRBJ2-7	NA	TRBV7-2
CASGPRGTSGGEQYF	15	TRBJ2-7	NA	TRBV2
CASSKDTNGSPLHF	14	TRBJ1-6	NA	TRBV19
CASSPWRGYNSPLHF	15	TRBJ1-6	NA	TRBV6-5
CSVAGGNIQYF	11	TRBJ2-4	NA	TRBV29-1
CASRDTYEQYF	11	TRBJ2-7	NA	TRBV28
CSVENSRGNGGYTF	14	TRBJ1-2	NA	TRBV29-1